The source of this T cell receptor beta chain is a study of post-analysis software for immune sequencing data. Looked up from germline, CDR1 is SQVTM and CDR2 is ANQGSEA. This CDR3 spans 15 amino acids. Germline trimming cut 7 bases from V and 4 bases from J; bases unmatched to any gene: 8. This clonotype has a handful of counts. Its specificity is not known. Prepared TCR beta cDNA libraries contained unique molecular identifiers. About 460,000 cDNA molecules were obtained from around 0.96 to 9.9 million T cells. TCRdb independently ran MiXCR on the PCR reads; one entry per CDR3 protein. This sample has some 890,000 distinct CDR3 sequences, with about 57% found just once. Study observations and caveats: Patients showed TRBV5-6, TRBV5-1 and TRBV20-1 among a few TRBV segments more frequent than in controls. Samples made in the same batch grouped tightly together by F measure.

This sequence originates from a girl aged 10 to 17 with multiple sclerosis. Sequencing was done on a sample of blood. This sequence joins TRBV29-1 and TRBJ2-1; the match to TRBD2 covers 12 bases. This chain's CDR3 is CSAEGLAGGYNEQFF. The CDR3, as DNA: TGCAGCGCCGAGGGGCTAGCGGGGGGGTACAATGAGCAGTTCTTC.